The 3 T cell receptor beta chains in this list originate from one sample, sequenced in a study of cytomegalovirus exposure and HLA in healthy donors. PCR involved 60 Vbeta and 13 Jbeta primers. TCRdb's copy holds only in-frame clones and misses some; the assay was immunoSEQ multiplex PCR. The sample includes about 140,000 clones, over 60% of them seen just once. The source material was PBMCs. The source is a woman in her twenties or thirties in good health and CMV-seronegative.

The rearrangement joins TRBV2 to TRBJ2-5; 11 bases fit TRBD1. The CDR3 is 14 residues long. Unmatched junction bases numbered 6, after V lost 7 bases and J lost 5 bases. Germline assignment: CDR1 SNHLY and CDR2 FYNNEI. The CDR3 spells CASNKDRGRETQYF. CDR3 DNA: TGTGCCAGCAACAAGGACAGGGGGCGGGAGACCCAGTACTTC.

CDR3 protein: CASNLNRDRATEAFF. CDR3 DNA sequence: TGTGCCTCTAACTTAAACCGGGACAGGGCCACTGAAGCTTTCTTT. The J gene is TRBJ1-1, the V gene TRBV30; 9 bases align to TRBD1. Germline V gene data show CDR1 as GTSNPN and CDR2 as SVGIG (reference sequence). After removal of 7 bases from V and 4 bases from J, the junction contained 13 bases not matched to a gene. The CDR3 length is 15 residues.

The CDR3 region is CASSVVGQGNTEAFF. The CDR3, as DNA: TGTGCCAGCAGCGTAGTGGGACAGGGGAACACTGAAGCTTTCTTT. The chain combines TRBV9 with TRBJ1-1, with 9 bases identical to TRBD1. In germline, CDR1 is SGDLS, CDR2 YYNGEE. The CDR3 loop spans 15 amino acids. V lost 0 bases to trimming and J lost 1 base; unmatched junction nucleotides: 1.